Below are 32 T cell receptor beta chains sequenced from a single sample in a study of T cell responses to AZD1222 COVID-19 vaccine. This table comes from immunoSEQ multiplex PCR, and its TCRdb copy is limited to in-frame clones, with some not included. The table shows some 200,000 clones, with around 94% occurring only once. Sequencing used peripheral blood, obtained 28 days after the second dose of the MenACWY control vaccine. Every receptor here comes from an adult who received the MenACWY meningococcal vaccine as a control.

The chain has TRBV3-1 (or the pseudogene TRBV3-2) and TRBJ2-3, with D possibly matching TRBD1 (5 bases). CDR3 size: 16 residues. The germline V gene encodes CDR1 LGHDT and CDR2 YNNKEL (reference sequence). Trimming stripped 5 bases from V and 0 bases from J, with 15 bases between. CDR3 nucleotides: TGTGCCAGCAGCACCCGACAGTCCTCTAGCACAGATACGCAGTATTTT. Translation gives CASSTRQSSSTDTQYF.

This chain joins TRBV12-3 or TRBV12-4 and TRBJ1-2, with a weak D call TRBD1 (5 bases). This CDR3 spans 13 amino acids. V dropped 6 bases and J dropped 4 bases, with 12 bases sitting between them. CDR3: CASSVGPFYGYTF. In DNA, the CDR3 is TGTGCCAGCAGCGTGGGACCTTTCTATGGCTACACCTTC.

The table lists this clone with a few counts. The rearrangement links TRBV9 to TRBJ2-1, with 8 bases identical to TRBD2. This CDR3 has 13 amino acids. V gave up 6 bases and J gave up 10 bases; unmatched junction bases: 9. In germline, CDR1 is SGDLS, CDR2 YYNGEE. In nucleotides, the CDR3 is TGTGCCAGCACCCTCGGACTAGCCACCGAGCAGTTCTTC. This encodes CASTLGLATEQFF.

The chain joins TRBV9 to TRBJ2-3; D uncertain. Germline CDR1 and CDR2: SGDLS and YYNGEE. This CDR3 is built from 14 residues. V gave up 0 bases and J gave up 4 bases, with 9 bases separating them. In DNA form, the CDR3 reads TGTGCCAGCAGCGTAGCCGAGAGAGCAGATACGCAGTATTTT. Protein: CASSVAERADTQYF. Drawing the rest from reference TRBV9 and TRBJ2-3, the complete variable domain is DSGVTQTPKHLITATGQRVTLRCSPRSGDLSVYWYQQSLDQGLQFLIQYYNGEERAKGNILERFSAQQFPDLHSELNLSSLELGDSALYFCASSVAERADTQYFGPGTRLTVL.

This clone was seen once. The chain links TRBV7-3 to TRBJ2-1, with D perhaps given as TRBD1 or TRBD2 (5 bases each). Germline values: CDR1 SGHTA, CDR2 FQGTGA. This CDR3 contains 15 residues. V lost 5 bases and J lost 9, with 20 bases in between. CDR3 coding DNA: TGTGCCAGCAGCCCGGGGCAGGGACGATTGGGTGAGCAGTTCTTC. Translated, it gives CASSPGQGRLGEQFF.

The chain joins TRBV14 to TRBJ2-7; the D gene could be TRBD1 or TRBD2 (5 bases each). In germline, CDR1 is SGHDN, CDR2 FVKESK. V lost 5 bases and J lost 2, with 16 bases in between. This CDR3 spans 15 amino acids. CDR3 protein: CASSLGDGAAYEQYF. DNA for the CDR3: TGTGCCAGCAGCTTGGGGGATGGGGCCGCCTACGAGCAGTACTTC.

The CDR3 loop is CASSMSSRNTGELFF. In DNA, the CDR3 is TGTGCCAGTAGTATGAGTAGCCGGAACACCGGGGAGCTGTTTTTT. The chain carries TRBV19 and TRBJ2-2; D gene uncertain. V dropped 3 bases and J dropped 1 base, with 9 bases sitting between them. The CDR3 covers 15 residues. Germline CDR1 LNHDA, CDR2 SQIVND (reference sequence).

The chain uses TRBV6-4 and TRBJ1-5; D remains unclear. The CDR3 is made up of 16 amino acids. V was shortened by 6 bases and J by 0 bases, with 15 bases between the two germline ends. CDR1 and CDR2 (germline): MRHNA, SNTAGT. CDR3 amino acids: CASRPLRPDSNQPQHF. The CDR3 DNA follows: TGTGCCAGCAGGCCCTTAAGACCGGATAGCAATCAGCCCCAGCATTTT.

This clone was detected once. The chain is built from TRBV7-2 and TRBJ2-3; unclear D gene. This CDR3 contains 11 residues. Germline CDR1 reads SGHTA; CDR2 reads FQGNSA. The V end lost 4 bases, the J end lost 4 bases, and 3 bases lay between the germline ends. The CDR3 DNA follows: TGTGCCAGCAGCTCGTCAGATACGCAGTATTTT. Its translation: CASSSSDTQYF.

The rearrangement uses TRBV28 and TRBJ1-6, with 10 bases identical to TRBD1. This CDR3 has 17 residues. V lost 0 bases and J lost 10; bases outside the gene matches: 9. Germline CDR1 MDHEN, CDR2 SYDVKM. CDR3 nucleotide sequence: TGTGCCAGCAGTTTATGGGGACGGACAGGGGGATTGTCACCCCTCCACTTT. It translates to CASSLWGRTGGLSPLHF. The variable domain in full, with the rest retrieved from reference TRBV28 and TRBJ1-6, is DVKVTQSSRYLVKRTGEKVFLECVQDMDHENMFWYRQDPGLGLRLIYFSYDVKMKEKGDIPEGYSVSREKKERFSLILESASTNQTSMYLCASSLWGRTGGLSPLHFGNGTRLTVT.

This sequence joins TRBV12-3 or TRBV12-4 and TRBJ2-6; no firm D call. This CDR3 is 13 amino acids long. The V end lost 6 bases, the J end lost 4 bases, and 7 bases lay between the germline ends. The CDR3 region has the DNA TGTGCCAGCAGACCCTCGGGGGCCAACGTCCTGACTTTC. The encoded protein is CASRPSGANVLTF.

J is TRBJ2-5 and V is TRBV11-3; D gene ambiguous. V lost 4 bases to trimming and J lost 5 bases, with 5 bases between them. The germline V gene encodes CDR1 SGHNT and CDR2 YENEEA. CDR3 length: 11 amino acids. The CDR3 reads CASSSGETQYF. The CDR3 region has the DNA TGTGCCAGCAGCTCCGGGGAGACCCAGTACTTC.

This chain joins TRBV6-5 and TRBJ2-2; D is unresolved. The germline CDR1 and CDR2 sequences are MNHEY and SVGAGI. CDR3 size: 11 residues. V was trimmed by 4 bases and J by 6 bases, leaving 3 bases between them. CDR3 residues: CASSSPGELFF. As DNA, the CDR3 is TGTGCCAGCAGTTCCCCCGGGGAGCTGTTTTTT.

This chain connects TRBV19 to TRBJ1-6; unclear D gene. The CDR3 runs to 13 residues. The V and J ends lost 5 bases and 5 bases respectively, with 7 bases between them. Germline assignment: CDR1 LNHDA and CDR2 SQIVND (reference sequence). This chain's CDR3 is CASSLQDNSPLHF. Written as DNA, the CDR3 is TGTGCCAGTAGTCTTCAGGATAATTCACCCCTCCACTTT.

V is TRBV30 and J is TRBJ2-3; 8 bases align to TRBD2. CDR1 is GTSNPN, CDR2 SVGIG, per germline (reference sequence). V shed 0 bases, J shed 3 bases, and the junction held 5 bases outside the gene matches. This CDR3 is 15 amino acids long. CDR3 sequence: CAWSVAGLATDTQYF. CDR3 coding DNA: TGTGCCTGGAGTGTAGCTGGACTAGCAACAGATACGCAGTATTTT.

This chain uses TRBV19 with TRBJ1-2; D gene unclear. CDR1 LNHDA and CDR2 SQIVND come from the germline V gene (reference sequence). The CDR3 loop spans 15 amino acids. The germline V and J ends were trimmed by 3 bases and 0 bases, with 11 bases remaining between them. The CDR3: CASSIELLANYGYTF. In nucleotides, the CDR3 is TGTGCCAGTAGTATTGAACTGTTAGCTAACTATGGCTACACCTTC.

The chain is built from TRBV28 and TRBJ1-4, with 9 bases matching TRBD1. In germline, CDR1 is MDHEN, CDR2 SYDVKM. The V segment lost 6 bases and the J segment 7 bases; nucleotides outside the gene matches: 6. The CDR3 sequence is 14 residues long. DNA for the CDR3: TGTGCCAGCAGAGACAGGGGGAGAGGTGAAAAACTGTTTTTT. Its translation is CASRDRGRGEKLFF.

This chain uses TRBV19 with TRBJ2-5; 8 bases line up with TRBD1. Germline CDR1 LNHDA, CDR2 SQIVND (reference sequence). This CDR3 region has 14 residues. Losses at the gene ends were 5 bases for V and 5 bases for J; bases not matched to a gene: 7. The chain's CDR3 is CASSSRTGWETQYF. The CDR3 DNA reads as TGTGCCAGTAGTTCCCGGACAGGGTGGGAGACCCAGTACTTC.

The J gene is TRBJ1-1, the V gene TRBV5-1; D is undetermined. The CDR3 length is 15 residues. Between the trimmed V and J ends, which lost 4 bases and 1 base, there was a span of 14 bases. In germline, CDR1 is SGHRS, CDR2 YFSETQ. CDR3 DNA: TGCGCCAGCAGCAGGCGACTGGAGAAGAACACTGAAGCTTTCTTT. It specifies CASSRRLEKNTEAFF.

Note on this clone: The identical CDR3 is also encoded by other nucleotide sequences in the sample. The chain employs TRBV12-3 or TRBV12-4 and TRBJ2-7; perhaps TRBD1 as D (5 bases). V was trimmed by 5 bases and J by 3 bases, leaving 8 bases between them. This CDR3 contains 12 residues. CDR3 amino acids: CASSPDSYEQYF. The CDR3 bases are TGTGCCAGCAGTCCAGACAGCTACGAGCAGTACTTC.

The rearrangement joins TRBV9 to TRBJ2-3; D gene unclear. This CDR3 has 14 amino acids. Trimming stripped 4 bases from V and 0 bases from J, with 9 bases between. Germline V lookup: CDR1 SGDLS, CDR2 YYNGEE. For the CDR3, the DNA is TGTGCCAGCAGCCTAGATACTAGCACAGATACGCAGTATTTT. Translating gives CASSLDTSTDTQYF.

V gene TRBV6-2 or TRBV6-3 combines with J gene TRBJ2-7, with a possible D match to TRBD2 (6 bases). The CDR3 totals 13 residues. Per the germline V gene, CDR1 is MNHEY and CDR2 is SVGEGT. Trimming stripped 2 bases from V and 7 bases from J, with 12 bases between. The CDR3 DNA sequence: TGTGCCAGCAGTTACGCCCAGGGAGGTGAGCAGTACTTC. It yields the protein CASSYAQGGEQYF.

V usage is TRBV7-9 and J usage is TRBJ1-2; D not certain. In germline, CDR1 is SEHNR, CDR2 FQNEAQ (reference sequence). The V gene lost 1 base and the J gene lost 4 bases, with 7 bases spanning the gap. The CDR3 is 13 residues long. The CDR3 protein is CASSLVVGYGYTF. In DNA, the CDR3 is TGTGCCAGCAGCTTAGTCGTTGGCTATGGCTACACCTTC. The variable domain in full, completed from reference TRBV7-9 and TRBJ1-2, reads DTGVSQNPRHKITKRGQNVTFRCDPISEHNRLYWYRQTLGQGPEFLTYFQNEAQLEKSRLLSDRFSAERPKGSFSTLEIQRTEQGDSAMYLCASSLVVGYGYTFGSGTRLTVV.

The gene calls are TRBV30 and TRBJ1-5; 8 bases are shared with TRBD1. Germline V gene lookup returns CDR1 GTSNPN and CDR2 SVGIG (reference sequence). V was clipped by 2 bases and J by 4 bases; unmatched bases: 7. This CDR3 is 15 amino acids long. This chain's CDR3 is CAWSTLQGENQPQHF. The CDR3 region has the DNA TGTGCCTGGAGTACTTTACAGGGGGAGAATCAGCCCCAGCATTTT.

V usage is TRBV28 and J usage is TRBJ1-5; D not resolved. The CDR3 sequence is 12 residues long. CDR1 MDHEN and CDR2 SYDVKM come from the germline V gene. The V gene lost 1 base and the J gene lost 7 bases, with 5 bases spanning the gap. This CDR3 is CASSLSIQPQHF. For the CDR3, the DNA is TGTGCCAGCAGTTTATCCATCCAGCCCCAGCATTTT.

This chain uses TRBV4-3 with TRBJ1-6, with no clear D. The CDR3 runs 17 residues. CDR1 and CDR2 (germline): LGHNA, YSLEER. Trimming took 0 bases from V and 0 from J, leaving 9 bases between them. CDR3 sequence reads: CASSQDLGSSYNSPLHF. The CDR3 DNA follows: TGCGCCAGCAGCCAAGATCTTGGAAGCTCCTATAATTCACCCCTCCACTTT.

This clone is a singleton in its sample. The sample holds other DNA sequences that translate to the same CDR3. V is TRBV30 and J is TRBJ2-7; the D call may be TRBD1 or TRBD2 (5 bases each). This CDR3 spans 12 amino acids. V was cut by 2 bases and J by 2 bases, with 7 bases left in between. Per germline, CDR1 GTSNPN and CDR2 SVGIG (reference sequence). In DNA form, the CDR3 reads TGTGCCTGGAGTAGGGGACCCTACGAGCAGTACTTC. Translated: CAWSRGPYEQYF.

DNA for the CDR3: TGTGCCAGCAGCGTCGGACAGGGGAGCAATCAGCCCCAGCATTTT. The encoded protein is CASSVGQGSNQPQHF. The chain uses TRBV9 and TRBJ1-5; the match to TRBD1 covers 9 bases. Germline V gene lookup returns CDR1 SGDLS and CDR2 YYNGEE. This CDR3 comprises 15 residues. V shed 2 bases and J 1 base; nucleotides not matched to a gene: 1.

The chain joins TRBV5-5 to TRBJ2-7; D might be TRBD1 or TRBD2, each matching 5 bases. Trimming stripped 4 bases from V and 4 bases from J, with 18 bases between. CDR1 is SGHKS and CDR2 is YYEKEE in the germline V gene (reference sequence). The CDR3 is 15 residues long. For the CDR3, the DNA is TGTGCCAGCAGCGGGACCAGCGGCGGCGGGTACGAGCAGTACTTC. The encoded protein is CASSGTSGGGYEQYF. The full variable domain, with the rest looked up from reference TRBV5-5 and TRBJ2-7, is DAGVTQSPTHLIKTRGQQVTLRCSPISGHKSVSWYQQVLGQGPQFIFQYYEKEERGRGNFPDRFSARQFPNYSSELNVNALLLGDSALYLCASSGTSGGGYEQYFGPGTRLTVT.

The CDR3 nucleotides read TGTGCCAGCAGTTTTTCGGGACAGGGGATGAATGAGCAGTTCTTC. It translates to CASSFSGQGMNEQFF. V and J are TRBV27 and TRBJ2-1; TRBD1 matches 10 bases. CDR3 length equals 15 residues. Per the germline V gene, CDR1 is MNHEY and CDR2 is SMNVEV (reference sequence). After removal of 3 bases from V and 7 bases from J, the junction contained 6 bases not matched to a gene.

Concerning this clone: Other DNA sequences of this sample code for an identical CDR3. V usage is TRBV30 and J usage is TRBJ2-7, with D unclear. Germline CDR1 GTSNPN, CDR2 SVGIG (reference sequence). This CDR3 region has 11 residues. Between the trimmed V and J ends, which lost 0 bases and 5 bases, there was a span of 5 bases. CDR3 in amino acids: CAWSVGDEQYF. CDR3 coding DNA: TGTGCCTGGAGTGTAGGTGACGAGCAGTACTTC.

The genes are TRBV18 and TRBJ1-4; D gene uncertain. V gave up 2 bases and J gave up 8 bases, with 3 bases separating them. The V gene's germline CDR1 is KGHSH and CDR2 LQKENI. The CDR3 has 11 residues. This CDR3 is CASSPSEKLFF. CDR3 nucleotide sequence: TGTGCCAGCTCACCATCAGAAAAACTGTTTTTT.